The sequence of this T cell receptor beta chain was determined in a study of T cells after posttransplantation cyclophosphamide (dated by TCRdb to 2016 to 2017). At the level of the whole study: Using TRB sequencing, the study followed how the T cell repertoire rebuilt after myeloablative bone marrow transplantation with posttransplantation cyclophosphamide given as GVHD prophylaxis. Blood from all 34 PTCy patients who had 1-year posttransplant specimens underwent TRB sequencing. Public TRB sequences were searched against a database of over 3,600 sequences associated with responses to pathogens, tumor antigens, self-antigens and alloantigens. Antigen receptor sequencing was done on samples from 35 to 40 PTCy-treated patients and from under 20 related bone marrow donors of those patients. TRB sequencing was also done on up to about 3 additional blood samples from 2 to 5.2 years after transplant in 3 patients, and on pretransplant blood from several patients. Because TRA and TRB clonality correlated tightly in roughly ten samples, later TCR analyses were limited to TRB. The research as a whole found: Across 45 or so patients, recipient CMV seropositivity and CMV reactivation were highly associated with TRB clonality; PTCy diversity was similar to CNI/methotrexate controls. Donor-recipient similarity was low at 1-2 months but rose over the first year, and later blood repertoires were often dominated by donor CD8+ memory clones. The TRB repertoires of T cells infiltrating skin or the GI tract showed only limited overlap with the TRB repertoires found in blood.

Points on this clone: No antigen is known for it. Base-call qualities are not available, and no considerably larger clone is one nucleotide away.

The sample's treatment or condition label is to be understood as: high-dose cyclophosphamide on days +3 and +4 as single-agent GVHD prophylaxis. Busulfan and fludarabine conditioning, a related or unrelated marrow graft, and cyclophosphamide on days +3 and +4 were given to PTCy patients. The PTCy-treated patients were drawn from a prospective, multi-institutional clinical trial. Peripheral blood and bone marrow mononuclear cells were isolated by Ficoll-Hypaque density centrifugation and were cryopreserved. Genomic DNA was the input for TRB sequencing, which was run either with the immunoSEQ assay at survey resolution or with the hsTCRB kit. The original methods were these. The immunoSEQ software handled initial read processing, and the LymphoSeq R package was used for repertoire analyses. Clonality was computed as 1 minus normalized Shannon entropy; Gini coefficient was also calculated for each TRB dataset. Phenotypes of unsorted samples were inferred by mapping TRB sequences from sorted subsets of the recipient or donor onto the same recipient's unsorted samples. Drawn from immuneACCESS, this table holds only the in-frame rearrangements with V and J called that TCRdb kept. Clones are partly lost; checked studies trace under half to an unresolved V gene and leave the rest unexplained. The DNA was the basis for D and trimming; V, J and clone size are from that table. A total of some 10,000 clones appear in this sample, roughly 80% of them only once. Clones ranked in the top ten supply roughly 15% of the sample.

The CDR3 runs 18 amino acids, cysteine and phenylalanine included. Here the CDR3 DNA is all that survives: 54 bases in frame from base 1. The CDR1 and CDR2 encoded by the germline V gene are MGHRA and YSYEKL. Between the V and J ends, shortened by 4 bases and 1 base respectively, the junction contains 19 bases. The material sequenced was PBMCs, taken roughly 250 weeks after a stem cell transplant with posttransplant cyclophosphamide. This TCR came from a female patient in her thirties or forties who received an allogeneic stem cell transplant from a related donor, was CMV-positive, and had no GVHD. After a transplant, some T cells may be the graft donor's own cells. This chain joins TRBV4-1 to TRBJ1-4; the D gene remains uncertain. The CDR3 has the sequence CASSPGPGEDVTNEKLFF. The nucleotides read TGCGCCAGCAGCCCCGGCCCCGGGGAGGACGTAACTAATGAAAAACTGTTTTTT.